This TCR beta chain was observed in a study of blood T cell repertoires in COVID-19 (dated by TCRdb to 2020 to 2021). At the level of the whole study: Collaborator samples came from the United States, Italy and Spain and covered acute and convalescent phases of COVID-19. The prospective study material was composed of cDNA or gDNA derived from T cells, B-cell-depleted T cells, or PBMCs. Subjects who had been exposed to COVID-19, were actively infected with it, or had recovered from it provided the deeply sampled blood TCRbeta repertoires that made up the dataset. The repertoires were released in a freely available public database intended as a resource for research on the immune response to SARS-CoV-2. The samples were drawn from the first 160 participants of the ongoing ImmuneRACE study and from 1,254 subjects provided by 6 global collaborators. A de-identified subject ID, COVID-19 status, age in years and sex were almost always included in the sample metadata. HLA class I and class II types, where available, came from metadata supplied by the sample provider rather than from assay-based typing.

What the work shows at the level of the full study, not this receptor alone: The quantity of clinical and demographic metadata differed by source and by participant and was supplied without curation.

The immunoSEQ Assay, a bias-controlled multiplex PCR, was used to amplify TCRbeta CDR3 regions from genomic DNA. In the original analysis: The number of nucleated cells in each sample was estimated by amplification of reference gene primers within the assay. To quantify the absolute abundance of each unique TCRbeta CDR3 rearrangement, sequence reads were collapsed and filtered. For each sample, productive Simpson clonality was calculated as the square root of Simpson's diversity index across productive rearrangements. Drawn from immuneACCESS, this table holds only the in-frame rearrangements with V and J called that TCRdb kept. Clones are partly lost; checked studies trace under half to an unresolved V gene and leave the rest unexplained. The V and J calls and the clone size are those of that table, but D and trimming were determined from the DNA. Within this sample are about 74,000 clones, with 70% to 90% of them counted one time only. The leading ten clones occupy less than 3% of the sample.

As encoded in the germline V gene, CDR1 is KGHSH while CDR2 is LQKENI. Between the V and J ends, shortened by 2 bases and 6 bases respectively, the junction contains 11 bases. The CDR3 sequence holds 14 residues, the cysteine and phenylalanine included. Of all the DNA, just the CDR3 is kept, 42 bases in frame from base 1. Whole blood was collected in K2EDTA tubes by collaborating institutions according to the institutions' own protocols. For TCRbeta analysis, collaborators shipped samples in one of three forms: frozen whole blood, isolated PBMCs, or DNA extracted from either of those sample types. Concerning this clone: Its recognized antigen is unknown. The record has no base qualities; no much larger clone is one base away.

The TCR sequence derives from a man between 65 and 80 years old with active or convalescent COVID-19. The chain employs TRBV18 and TRBJ2-1; TRBD2 is possibly the D segment (6 matching bases). Sample: peripheral blood. Read as DNA, the sequence is TGTGCCAGCTCACCAGTGCGGGGTGGCAATGAGCAGTTCTTC. Its translation reads: CASSPVRGGNEQFF.